This is a list of T cell receptor beta chains from one sample in a study of a mutant IDH1 vaccine in newly diagnosed glioma. Repertoires were generated with immunoSEQ multiplex PCR, while TCRdb's copy carries only in-frame clones and drops some. The sample holds tens of thousands of clones; about 91% are singletons and the top ten take under 0.7%. Antigens for these TCRs are unknown. This specimen was PBMCs, taken from a glioma patient whose treatment included an IDH1 peptide vaccine. The source is a woman aged 45-60 years with glioma. Both conserved end residues are trimmed from each CDR3.

v_gene	len	CDR3aa
TRBV6-4	11	ASKAGGGNEQF
TRBV27	15	ASSLSVAGGPQETQY
TRBV19	14	ASSPTLGRVNTEAF
TRBV7-6	13	ASSSGSNMNTEAF
TRBV15	14	ATRPLGASGSNEQF
TRBV10-3	13	AIGDRGRRDTEAF
TRBV29-1	11	SAKGGGKAEAF
TRBV30	12	AWSVTSGYNEQF
TRBV7-9	11	ASSPRTTGELF
TRBV7-9	12	ASSTTGGSYEQY
TRBV5-4	11	ASSNDWQETQY
TRBV30	11	AWEGDSYYGYT
TRBV5-1	11	ASSLGLAGGQF
TRBV9	13	ASSVRGIDTGELF
TRBV6-7	13	ASSFGDRVYYGYT
TRBV2	14	ASGWLAGEGTYEQY
TRBV4-1	16	ASSQAEAGGATSYEQY